Listed below are T cell receptor beta chains from one sample, sequenced in a study of blood T cell repertoires in COVID-19. Produced via immunoSEQ multiplex PCR; TCRdb's table is partial and in-frame only. The data hold some 290,000 clones, with roughly 89% observed a single time. The material sequenced was peripheral blood. These receptors originate from a woman aged 40 to 49 with COVID-19, enrolled during active disease. Both conserved end residues are part of each CDR3. A D gene is named only where the DNA matches it firmly. Where a row states a size, it is once, few, many or the class of an expanded clone; other rows omit it.

TRBV7-6,TRBD1,NA,TRBJ2-4,CASSLEFSPPTGVNIQYF,TGTGCCAGCAGCTTAGAGTTTTCCCCCCCAACAGGGGTTAACATTCAGTACTTC
TRBV5-1,NA,NA,TRBJ1-1,CASSMRRRTEAFF,TGCGCCAGCAGCATGAGGCGGCGCACTGAAGCTTTCTTT
TRBV7-9,TRBD1,NA,TRBJ1-4,CASSPPGQINEKLFF,TGTGCCAGCAGCCCCCCGGGACAGATTAATGAAAAACTGTTTTTT
TRBV7-2,NA,NA,TRBJ1-1,CASGPMGGLGNTEAFF,TGTGCCAGCGGTCCAATGGGGGGACTCGGGAACACTGAAGCTTTCTTT
TRBV11-3,TRBD2,NA,TRBJ2-1,CASSPHGLAGDNEQFF,TGTGCCAGCAGCCCCCACGGACTAGCCGGGGACAATGAGCAGTTCTTC
TRBV11-1,TRBD1,NA,TRBJ1-2,CASSPATGGFYGYTF,TGTGCCAGCAGCCCAGCGACAGGGGGCTTCTATGGCTACACCTTC
TRBV3-1/TRBV3-2,NA,few,TRBJ1-2,CASSQDRRQPLGGYTF,TGTGCCAGCAGCCAAGATCGAAGGCAGCCTCTCGGGGGCTACACCTTC
TRBV27,TRBD1,NA,TRBJ1-4,CASSRPGTANEKLFF,TGTGCCAGCAGTCGCCCCGGGACAGCTAATGAAAAACTGTTTTTT
TRBV19,NA,NA,TRBJ1-1,CASTPTSGDLNTEAFF,TGTGCCAGTACTCCTACTAGTGGGGACTTGAACACTGAAGCTTTCTTT
TRBV15,NA,NA,TRBJ2-7,CATSRADEQYF,TGTGCCACCAGCAGAGCTGACGAGCAGTACTTC
TRBV6-2/TRBV6-3,NA,NA,TRBJ1-1,CASSLKRETVNTEAFF,TGTGCCAGCAGTTTAAAACGAGAAACAGTGAACACTGAAGCTTTCTTT
TRBV19,NA,NA,TRBJ2-3,CASSFLRGVDGDTQYF,TGTGCCAGTAGTTTTCTACGGGGTGTGGATGGAGATACGCAGTATTTT
TRBV30,NA,NA,TRBJ2-5,CAWSVYGGIQETQYF,TGTGCCTGGAGTGTATATGGAGGGATCCAAGAGACCCAGTACTTC
TRBV7-6,NA,NA,TRBJ2-1,CASSLVGNEQFF,TGTGCCAGCAGCTTAGTCGGGAATGAGCAGTTCTTC
TRBV3-1/TRBV3-2,TRBD1,NA,TRBJ1-1,CASSHTVTGRNTEAFF,TGTGCCAGCAGCCACACCGTGACAGGGAGGAACACTGAAGCTTTCTTT
TRBV7-9,TRBD1,NA,TRBJ2-4,CASSSPGQGGVVKNIQYF,TGTGCCAGCAGCTCTCCGGGACAGGGTGGTGTGGTAAAAAACATTCAGTACTTC
TRBV5-1,NA,NA,TRBJ2-5,CASSPGSSGRYQETQYF,TGCGCCAGCAGCCCCGGGAGCTCCGGCCGGTACCAAGAGACCCAGTACTTC
TRBV2,TRBD1,NA,TRBJ2-5,CASRDRTGVETQYF,TGTGCCAGCAGGGACAGGACAGGGGTAGAGACCCAGTACTTC
TRBV27,NA,NA,TRBJ2-5,CASSNSRGGTQYF,TGTGCCAGCAGTAACTCACGAGGCGGGACCCAGTACTTC
TRBV9,TRBD2,NA,TRBJ2-5,CASSKRGDGETQYF,TGTGCCAGCAGCAAACGGGGGGATGGGGAGACCCAGTACTTC